The 20 T cell receptor beta chains below come from one sample, sequenced in a study of Ad26.COV2.S vaccination and SARS-CoV-2 variants. Sample treatment: approximately 18 received Ad26.COV2.S at low or high dose, single or two shots; several received placebo; per-sample allocation not given. Samples were taken on day 63 after the first vaccine or placebo injection. Sequencing was performed with immunoSEQ multiplex PCR; in TCRdb, only in-frame clones are kept and a portion is missing. The data contain about 400,000 clones, around 92% of them singletons. The material sequenced was peripheral blood, taken in a trial of Ad26.COV2.S vaccine versus placebo. Receptors originate from a person aged 18-60 years who received the Ad26.COV2.S COVID-19 vaccine or a placebo.

This chain joins TRBV28 and TRBJ2-2; tentative D call: TRBD1 (6 bases). Between the trimmed V and J ends, which lost 2 bases and 5 bases, there was a span of 12 bases. Germline CDR1 reads MDHEN; CDR2 reads SYDVKM. This CDR3 comprises 15 residues. CDR3 nucleotides: TGTGCCAGCAGTTTAGCGCAGGGGTGGACCGGGGAGCTGTTTTTT. Translation gives CASSLAQGWTGELFF.

The chain uses TRBV29-1 and TRBJ1-5; D ambiguous. Trimming took off 1 base at V and 7 bases at J, with 11 bases between the two ends. This CDR3 region has 13 residues. CDR1 and CDR2 from the germline V gene are SQVTM and ANQGSEA. Written as DNA, the CDR3 is TGCAGCGTTGAAGTGGTGACGGGGCAGCCCCAGCATTTT. This encodes CSVEVVTGQPQHF.

The J gene is TRBJ1-4, the V gene TRBV7-2; TRBD1 aligns across 8 bases. The CDR3 extends over 14 amino acids. The V segment lost 3 bases and the J segment 7 bases; nucleotides outside the gene matches: 4. Germline values: CDR1 SGHTA, CDR2 FQGNSA. DNA of the CDR3: TGTGCCAGCAGCTTCGGCGGACAGGGTGAAAAACTGTTTTTT. It translates to CASSFGGQGEKLFF.

The rearrangement links TRBV6-1 to TRBJ1-2; 7 nucleotides line up with TRBD1. Germline V gives CDR1 MNHNS, CDR2 SASEGT. The junction had 10 bases not matched to a gene; V was cut back by 6 bases and J by 0 bases. The CDR3 has 16 amino acids. As DNA, the CDR3 is TGTGCCAGCAGCGAACTAGGGCAGGGGGCTAACTATGGCTACACCTTC. This encodes CASSELGQGANYGYTF.

CDR3 protein: CASVWNSFSPYNEQFF. CDR3 sequence (DNA): TGTGCCAGCGTTTGGAACAGCTTTTCTCCCTACAATGAGCAGTTCTTC. The chain combines TRBV28 with TRBJ2-1; D not certain. CDR1 and CDR2 (germline): MDHEN, SYDVKM. The V end was cut by 8 bases, the J end by 2 bases, with 19 bases between. The CDR3 spans 16 residues.

This chain links TRBV6-1 with TRBJ2-2; D could derive from TRBD1 or TRBD2 (5 bases each). CDR3 size: 16 residues. In germline, CDR1 is MNHNS, CDR2 SASEGT. Trimming removed 2 bases at V and 0 bases at J, with 10 bases between. The CDR3 nucleotides are TGTGCCAGCAGTGAACTGGGACCGACGAACACCGGGGAGCTGTTTTTT. Its protein product is CASSELGPTNTGELFF.

Comments on this clone: In the same sample, other DNA sequences code for this CDR3. The chain employs TRBV28 and TRBJ1-5; D might be TRBD1 (5 bases). This CDR3 contains 15 residues. The ends were cut back, 5 bases at V and 0 bases at J, with 11 bases in the middle. The germline gives CDR1 MDHEN, CDR2 SYDVKM. CDR3 protein: CASSPRGYSNQPQHF. CDR3 DNA sequence: TGTGCCAGCAGTCCAAGGGGTTATAGCAATCAGCCCCAGCATTTT.

V and J are TRBV5-4 and TRBJ1-2; tentative D call: TRBD1 (6 bases). This CDR3 region has 14 residues. CDR1 is SGHNT and CDR2 is YYREEE in the germline V gene (reference sequence). V lost 2 bases, J lost 10 bases, and 18 bases lay in between. DNA of the CDR3: TGTGCCAGCAGCTTCAGGGGAGGGAGTATGACCTACACCTTC. This sequence encodes CASSFRGGSMTYTF.

This chain joins TRBV19 and TRBJ2-1; 8 nucleotides line up with TRBD2. The ends lost 2 bases at V and 5 bases at J; junction bases unmatched: 5. The CDR3 has 15 residues. From germline, CDR1 is LNHDA and CDR2 SQIVND (reference sequence). CDR3 in amino acids: CASSISLAGNNEQFF. DNA for the CDR3: TGTGCCAGTAGTATATCCCTAGCGGGCAACAATGAGCAGTTCTTC.

V gene TRBV7-6 combines with J gene TRBJ2-7, with TRBD1 identical over 9 bases. The CDR3 sequence is 15 residues long. Unmatched junction bases numbered 7, after V lost 3 bases and J lost 4 bases. Per germline, CDR1 SGHVS and CDR2 FNYEAQ. CDR3: CASSLTGQGRYEQYF. CDR3 bases: TGTGCCAGCAGCTTGACGGGACAGGGCAGGTACGAGCAGTACTTC.

This clone appeared a single time. This sequence joins TRBV15 and TRBJ1-1; D is uncertain. Germline CDR1 and CDR2: LNHNV and YYDKDF (reference sequence). The CDR3 spans 14 residues. The V end lost 0 bases, the J end lost 1 base, and 6 bases lay between the germline ends. CDR3 bases: TGTGCCACCAGCAGAGACATAGAGAACACTGAAGCTTTCTTT. Translating it yields CATSRDIENTEAFF.

CDR3 sequence (DNA): TGTGCCAGCAGTGAATTTGGACAGGGAAGTTCGGGTGGCTACACCTTC. This sequence encodes CASSEFGQGSSGGYTF. The rearrangement uses TRBV6-1 and TRBJ1-2, with TRBD1 identical over 8 bases. V lost 2 bases and J lost 7; bases outside the gene matches: 12. Germline loops: CDR1 MNHNS, CDR2 SASEGT. This CDR3 contains 16 residues.

The gene calls are TRBV20-1 and TRBJ1-1; D remains unclear. The CDR3 sequence is 14 residues long. Germline values: CDR1 DFQATT, CDR2 SNEGSKA (reference sequence). Trimming left V 3 bases short and J 1 base short, with 12 bases between. CDR3 sequence: CSASQFGRNTEAFF. CDR3 coding DNA: TGCAGTGCTAGTCAATTCGGGAGGAACACTGAAGCTTTCTTT.

This clone has just a few counts. This chain uses TRBV10-2 with TRBJ2-1; 7 bases map to TRBD2. The CDR3 covers 14 residues. Trimming took 2 bases from V and 7 from J; bases not matched to a gene: 5. Germline V gives CDR1 WSHSY, CDR2 SAAADI. In nucleotides, the CDR3 is TGCGCCAGCAGTGAGATTGGGGGGGGGAATGAGCAGTTCTTC. It encodes CASSEIGGGNEQFF.

This chain uses TRBV6-5 with TRBJ2-5; 11 bases match TRBD2. The CDR3 is 14 residues long. V lost 10 bases and J lost 3; bases outside the gene matches: 7. CDR1 and CDR2 from the germline V gene are MNHEY and SVGAGI. CDR3 DNA: TGTGCCACATCACTAGCGGGGGCCGAAGAGACCCAGTACTTC. This codes for CATSLAGAEETQYF.

The chain couples TRBV6-5 to TRBJ2-1; D call uncertain. Germline CDR1 MNHEY, CDR2 SVGAGI. The CDR3 has 14 residues. Trimming shortened V by 2 bases and J by 2 bases, and 7 bases separated the two germline ends. Written as DNA, the CDR3 is TGTGCCAGCAGTTACCTACGGCCCTACAATGAGCAGTTCTTC. Protein sequence: CASSYLRPYNEQFF.

V is TRBV7-2 and J is TRBJ2-5; a weak D match, TRBD1 (5 bases). The V gene's germline CDR1 is SGHTA and CDR2 FQGNSA. This CDR3 region has 17 residues. Trimming left V 3 bases short and J 1 base short, with 18 bases between. CDR3 nucleotide sequence: TGTGCCAGCAGCTTCTTATCTTGGACAAAAGTCCAAGAGACCCAGTACTTC. Residues: CASSFLSWTKVQETQYF.

In its sample, this clone was seen a few times. The chain joins TRBV10-3 to TRBJ2-7; tentatively, D is TRBD1 (6 bases). The CDR3 is 19 residues long. Germline V lookup: CDR1 ENHRY, CDR2 SYGVKD. V was cut by 6 bases and J by 0 bases, with 27 bases left in between. The CDR3 DNA sequence: TGTGCCATCAGCGACCTTGAGGCAGACTGGACAGCGGACTCCTACGAGCAGTACTTC. This sequence encodes CAISDLEADWTADSYEQYF.

The chain carries TRBV5-1 and TRBJ2-2, with TRBD1 matching over 8 bases. The junction had 15 bases not matched to a gene; V was cut back by 4 bases and J by 7 bases. The CDR3 totals 17 residues. Germline values: CDR1 SGHRS, CDR2 YFSETQ. The CDR3 loop is CASSPGVAGGAGGELFF. The CDR3 nucleotides read TGCGCCAGCAGCCCTGGCGTGGCAGGGGGCGCCGGCGGGGAGCTGTTTTTT. The full variable domain, in which reference TRBV5-1 and TRBJ2-2 provide the parts outside the CDR3, is KAGVTQTPRYLIKTRGQQVTLSCSPISGHRSVSWYQQTPGQGLQFLFEYFSETQRNKGNFPGRFSGRQFSNSRSEMNVSTLELGDSALYLCASSPGVAGGAGGELFFGEGSRLTVL.

The chain combines TRBV7-2 with TRBJ1-2; the D is unclear. The CDR3 loop spans 14 amino acids. Germline V gene lookup returns CDR1 SGHTA and CDR2 FQGNSA. V was clipped by 6 bases and J by 3 bases, with 14 bases between them. CDR3 residues: CASRYKTGDYGYTF. The CDR3 nucleotides read TGTGCCAGCAGATACAAAACCGGGGACTATGGCTACACCTTC.